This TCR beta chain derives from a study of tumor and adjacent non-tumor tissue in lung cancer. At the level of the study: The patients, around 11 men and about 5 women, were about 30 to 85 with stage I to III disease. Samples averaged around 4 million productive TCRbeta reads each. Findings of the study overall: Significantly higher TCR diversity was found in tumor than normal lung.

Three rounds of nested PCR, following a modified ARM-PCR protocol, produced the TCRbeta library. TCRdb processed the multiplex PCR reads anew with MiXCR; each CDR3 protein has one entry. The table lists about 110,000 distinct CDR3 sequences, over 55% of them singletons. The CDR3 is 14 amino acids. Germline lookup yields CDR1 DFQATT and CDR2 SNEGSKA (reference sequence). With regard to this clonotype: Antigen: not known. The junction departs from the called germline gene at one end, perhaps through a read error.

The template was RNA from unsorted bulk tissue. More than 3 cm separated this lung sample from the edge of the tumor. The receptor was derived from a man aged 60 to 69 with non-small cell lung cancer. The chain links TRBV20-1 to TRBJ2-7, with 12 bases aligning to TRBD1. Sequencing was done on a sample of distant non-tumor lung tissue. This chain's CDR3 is CSASFGTGGLEQHF. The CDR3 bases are TGCAGTGCCAGTTTCGGGACAGGGGGCCTCGAGCAGCACTTC.